These T cell receptor beta chains were read from a single sample in a study of cytomegalovirus exposure and HLA in healthy donors. Sequencing was performed with immunoSEQ multiplex PCR; in TCRdb, only in-frame clones are kept and a portion is missing. Among about 150,000 clones listed, 70% to 90% were seen once. Sequenced sample: PBMCs. The receptor source for this set is a middle-aged woman in good health and CMV-seropositive. The CDR3 runs from the conserved cysteine through the conserved F or W.

CASSLGRGTDTQYF,TRBJ2-3,TRBV7-2
CASGFGQGSGNTIYF,TRBJ1-3,TRBV5-1
CASRGTGKETQYF,TRBJ2-5,TRBV6-6
CASSFDRGRNQPQHF,TRBJ1-5,TRBV11-2
CASSLLATRGISPLHF,TRBJ1-6,TRBV27
CASSPYDRNYGYTF,TRBJ1-2,TRBV18
CASSQGTRNYGYTF,TRBJ1-2,TRBV4-2
CASRETGPIEPQHF,TRBJ1-5,TRBV28
CASSYRREEQYF,TRBJ2-3,TRBV6-5
CASSPQTGVGTEAFF,TRBJ1-1,TRBV5-4
CASSFPGGGGYNEQFF,TRBJ2-1,TRBV27
CASSVEGATYNEQFF,TRBJ2-1,TRBV9
CASSPERGDTGELFF,TRBJ2-2,TRBV4-2
CASSARQGKGDEQYF,TRBJ2-7,TRBV21-1
CASSLNGGEKLFF,TRBJ1-4,TRBV7-3
CASSPKREFTIDTQYF,TRBJ2-3,TRBV9
CSANRGLEQYF,TRBJ2-7,TRBV20-1
CAISETGTSDGYTF,TRBJ1-2,TRBV10-3
CASSLGTATNVLTF,TRBJ2-6,TRBV5-5
CASRSGRLPTGELFF,TRBJ2-2,TRBV19
CASRTGTGAFFYGYTF,TRBJ1-2,TRBV2
CASSLEGTGGSPLHF,TRBJ1-6,TRBV5-6
CASSVTGTGRSYEQYF,TRBJ2-7,TRBV9
CASSDRGKASGNTIYF,TRBJ1-3,TRBV11-3
CASSSRRGQGDYGYTF,TRBJ1-2,TRBV7-2
CASSVLGGATDTQYF,TRBJ2-3,TRBV11-3
CSVLGQVHRGGYTF,TRBJ1-2,TRBV29-1
CASSAQLRGAGEQFF,TRBJ2-1,TRBV7-9
CASSVQGSPTDTQYF,TRBJ2-3,TRBV9
CATSRVGGPSGANVLTF,TRBJ2-6,TRBV15
CASSLALAGGTSTDTQYF,TRBJ2-3,TRBV7-9
CASSLKGAGDTQYF,TRBJ2-3,TRBV5-1
CASSRGGLETQYF,TRBJ2-5,TRBV27
CASSWREGSGANVLTF,TRBJ2-6,TRBV6-6
CASSYGQGARAFF,TRBJ1-1,TRBV6-6
CASSFGQSSNQPQHF,TRBJ1-5,TRBV27
CASSFSHPTSNEQFF,TRBJ2-1,TRBV27
CASSSGLETEAFF,TRBJ1-1,TRBV18
CASSQDREGSPLHF,TRBJ1-6,TRBV27
CASRGQLRDLTEAFF,TRBJ1-1,TRBV19
CASSPLASETGELFF,TRBJ2-2,TRBV6-1
CAWCFLRGNTIYF,TRBJ1-3,TRBV30
CASSFVAENQPQHF,TRBJ1-5,TRBV28
CSVAGGFGFDEQYF,TRBJ2-7,TRBV29-1
CASSFSSYNTDTQYF,TRBJ2-3,TRBV11-2
CASSVQGPGEQYF,TRBJ2-7,TRBV9
CASSYSGGATTDTQYF,TRBJ2-3,TRBV6-5
CASSQDSQGGEKLFF,TRBJ1-4,TRBV4-2
CASSVGGPNAEAFF,TRBJ1-1,TRBV6-5
CASSRAGENQPQHF,TRBJ1-5,TRBV7-8
CASSLRTVPSGANVLTF,TRBJ2-6,TRBV6-4
CASTPGFGGDTQYF,TRBJ2-3,TRBV19
CASSLSLAGGVTYNEQFF,TRBJ2-1,TRBV7-2